The following is a T cell receptor (beta chain) sequence with its context. Antigen unknown. TCRdb independently ran MiXCR on the 5' RACE reads; one entry per CDR3 protein. Among 200,000 to 250,000 distinct CDR3 sequences listed, around 24% were seen once. These data belong to a study of CD8 T cells in ankylosing spondylitis. General observations from the study: Made up of fewer than ten highly homologous variants, a TCR beta motif appeared characteristic of ankylosing spondylitis blood.

J gave up 4 bases and V 5 bases, and 7 bases lay outside the gene matches. CDR1 and CDR2 (germline): SGHTA, FQGTGA. This CDR3 spans 14 amino acids. Sequencing was carried out using blood, either unsorted or a sorted T cell fraction (not recorded which). This rearrangement joins TRBV7-3 to TRBJ2-7; 8 nucleotides align to TRBD1. This receptor was identified in a male donor with ankylosing spondylitis or in good health (not recorded which). The DNA of the CDR3 is TGTGCCAGCAGCCCCGGACAGGGAACATACGAGCAGTACTTC. It is translated as CASSPGQGTYEQYF.